Below are 23 T cell receptor beta chains sequenced from a single sample in a study of radiotherapy plus CTLA-4 blockade in lung cancer. Repertoires were generated with immunoSEQ multiplex PCR, while TCRdb's copy carries only in-frame clones and drops some. Seen here are 65,000 to 100,000 clones, over 80% observed once, and the top ten hold 0.75% to 0.95%. Material: peripheral blood, obtained from a patient treated with radiotherapy plus ipilimumab. These receptors all stem from a human donor with non-small cell lung cancer who had stable disease on radiotherapy plus ipilimumab.

The chain is built from TRBV28 and TRBJ2-3; D is perhaps TRBD2 (6 bases). The CDR3 length is 14 residues. Germline lookup yields CDR1 MDHEN and CDR2 SYDVKM. The V end lost 4 bases, the J end lost 6 bases, and 14 bases lay between the germline ends. CDR3 in DNA: TGTGCCAGCAGTTCACCGGGACTCCTGGATACGCAGTATTTT. Translation: CASSSPGLLDTQYF.

The rearrangement links TRBV19 to TRBJ1-2; D might be TRBD1 (5 bases). V dropped 4 bases and J dropped 7 bases, with 19 bases sitting between them. Germline V gives CDR1 LNHDA, CDR2 SQIVND (reference sequence). This CDR3 is built from 15 residues. As DNA, the CDR3 is TGTGCCAGTAGTACCTCGGGCGGACATGGACGTGGCTACACCTTC. Its protein product is CASSTSGGHGRGYTF.

The CDR3, as DNA: TGCGCCAGCAGCCAAGTAACCCTCACAGATACGCAGTATTTT. It is translated as CASSQVTLTDTQYF. The chain carries TRBV4-1 and TRBJ2-3; the D is unclear. The CDR3 covers 14 residues. V lost 1 base and J lost 2, with 7 bases in between. Germline values: CDR1 MGHRA, CDR2 YSYEKL.

This clone was seen a single time. This rearrangement joins TRBV7-9 to TRBJ2-2; TRBD2 agrees at 11 bases. Germline V gene sequence: CDR1 SEHNR, CDR2 FQNEAQ (reference sequence). This CDR3 is built from 19 residues. Unmatched junction bases numbered 12, after V lost 0 bases and J lost 6 bases. For the CDR3, the DNA is TGTGCCAGCAGCTTAGCGACTAGCGGGGAGTCAGGAGTCGCCGGGGAGCTGTTTTTT. Translation gives CASSLATSGESGVAGELFF.

V is TRBV5-1 and J is TRBJ2-3, with TRBD2 matching over 12 bases. V shed 2 bases, J shed 3 bases, and the junction held 7 bases outside the gene matches. The germline V gene encodes CDR1 SGHRS and CDR2 YFSETQ. The CDR3 has 17 amino acids. Written as DNA, the CDR3 is TGCGCCAGCAGCTTAGGACTAGCGGGGAGACGGACAGATACGCAGTATTTT. Translated: CASSLGLAGRRTDTQYF.

A note on this clone: Other DNA variants within this sample encode the same CDR3. CDR3 nucleotide sequence: TGTGCCAGCAGCCCGGGACCCCTCGGGCAGTTCTTC. Translating it yields CASSPGPLGQFF. The chain carries TRBV5-6 and TRBJ2-1, with D perhaps TRBD1 or TRBD2 (5 bases each). Trimming left V 4 bases short and J 12 bases short, with 14 bases between. Germline V gene sequence: CDR1 SGHDT, CDR2 YYEEEE. The CDR3 sequence is 12 residues long.

The chain combines TRBV28 with TRBJ2-2; weak D call: TRBD1 (6 bases). From germline, CDR1 is MDHEN and CDR2 SYDVKM. The ends were cut back, 6 bases at V and 6 bases at J, with 17 bases in the middle. The CDR3 is 15 amino acids. This chain's CDR3 is CASRPPAGASGELFF. CDR3 DNA: TGTGCCAGCAGGCCCCCCGCAGGGGCGTCCGGGGAGCTGTTTTTT.

The J gene is TRBJ2-3, the V gene TRBV7-2; D is undetermined. The CDR3 runs to 14 residues. Germline V gene sequence: CDR1 SGHTA, CDR2 FQGNSA. Trimming took 5 bases from V and 7 from J, leaving 16 bases between them. The CDR3 sequence: CASSPKGLQHTQYF. The CDR3 DNA follows: TGTGCCAGCAGCCCAAAAGGGCTACAGCATACGCAGTATTTT.

The CDR3 loop reads CASSSQGVSGELFF. The CDR3 coding sequence is TGTGCCAGCAGTTCACAGGGGGTTTCCGGGGAGCTGTTTTTT. The chain joins TRBV27 to TRBJ2-2; TRBD1 aligns across 8 bases. Germline V gene data show CDR1 as MNHEY and CDR2 as SMNVEV (reference sequence). This CDR3 region has 14 residues. The trim removed 4 bases at V and 6 bases at J, leaving 4 bases unmatched.

The chain links TRBV10-3 to TRBJ2-2; 9 nucleotides line up with TRBD1. The CDR3 sequence is 13 residues long. The V gene's germline CDR1 is ENHRY and CDR2 SYGVKD. The V and J ends lost 10 bases and 3 bases, in that order; junction bases with no gene match: 3. CDR3 residues: CATRQGDTGELFF. As DNA, the CDR3 is TGTGCCACACGACAGGGGGACACCGGGGAGCTGTTTTTT.

The chain employs TRBV5-1 and TRBJ2-4; 10 nucleotides agree with TRBD2. Germline trimming cut 0 bases from V and 8 bases from J; bases unmatched to any gene: 11. Germline-derived CDR1 and CDR2 are SGHRS and YFSETQ. This CDR3 comprises 17 residues. The CDR3 sequence: CASSLGLAGGGLDIQYF. As DNA, the CDR3 is TGCGCCAGCAGCTTGGGACTAGCGGGTGGGGGTCTGGACATTCAGTACTTC.

This clone came up once. The V call is TRBV6-5, the J call TRBJ1-6; D perhaps matches TRBD1 (6 bases). With 0 bases removed from V and 7 bases from J, the gap between germline ends came to 10 bases. CDR3 length equals 15 residues. The germline V gene encodes CDR1 MNHEY and CDR2 SVGAGI. The CDR3 loop reads CASSYSTGVNSPLHF. The DNA of the CDR3 is TGTGCCAGCAGTTACTCGACAGGAGTCAATTCACCCCTCCACTTT.

This chain links TRBV6-5 with TRBJ1-5; unclear D gene. CDR3 size: 13 residues. Looked up from germline, CDR1 is MNHEY and CDR2 is SVGAGI. V gave up 2 bases and J gave up 4 bases, with 6 bases separating them. In DNA form, the CDR3 reads TGTGCCAGCAGTTACGTCGGGAATCAGCCCCAGCATTTT. This translates into CASSYVGNQPQHF.

The V call is TRBV18, the J call TRBJ2-5; D call uncertain. Germline V lookup: CDR1 KGHSH, CDR2 LQKENI. This CDR3 region has 13 residues. The ends were cut back, 1 base at V and 5 bases at J, with 8 bases in the middle. The DNA of the CDR3 is TGTGCCAGCTCACCACAGGGATGGGAGACCCAGTACTTC. Translating gives CASSPQGWETQYF.

The count of this clone is one. The chain employs TRBV27 and TRBJ1-6, with D possibly TRBD1 on 6 matching bases. The CDR3 loop spans 14 amino acids. V was cut by 6 bases and J by 7 bases, with 13 bases left in between. Germline V gene data show CDR1 as MNHEY and CDR2 as SMNVEV (reference sequence). CDR3 protein: CASSFWTENSPLHF. CDR3 nucleotide sequence: TGTGCCAGCAGCTTCTGGACAGAGAATTCACCCCTCCACTTT.

This rearrangement joins TRBV14 to TRBJ2-5, with TRBD2 matching over 11 bases. This CDR3 is 15 amino acids long. In germline, CDR1 is SGHDN, CDR2 FVKESK. The V gene end was trimmed by 4 bases and the J gene end by 7 bases; junction bases not matched to a gene: 8. CDR3 sequence reads: CASSPTSGTIRTQYF. As DNA, the CDR3 is TGTGCCAGCAGCCCGACTAGCGGGACTATTCGGACCCAGTACTTC.

This clone was observed a few times. The chain employs TRBV5-1 and TRBJ2-3, with no clear D. Per the germline V gene, CDR1 is SGHRS and CDR2 is YFSETQ. V was pared by 4 bases and J by 4 bases, with 13 bases between. CDR3 length equals 14 residues. The CDR3: CASSKGRNADTQYF. In DNA form, the CDR3 reads TGCGCCAGCAGCAAAGGACGCAATGCAGATACGCAGTATTTT.

The chain recombines TRBV5-4 with TRBJ2-1; unclear D gene. CDR3 length: 15 amino acids. V lost 2 bases and J 0 bases, leaving 9 bases between the germline ends. CDR1 SGHNT and CDR2 YYREEE come from the germline V gene (reference sequence). CDR3 region: CASSLDTSSYNEQFF. CDR3 nucleotide sequence: TGTGCCAGCAGCTTAGACACGAGCTCCTACAATGAGCAGTTCTTC.

This chain links TRBV29-1 with TRBJ1-3, with TRBD1 as a possible D gene (6 bases). This CDR3 contains 13 residues. CDR1 and CDR2 from the germline V gene are SQVTM and ANQGSEA. V was pared by 2 bases and J by 2 bases, with 7 bases between. CDR3 sequence reads: CSVEKGAGNTIYF. For the CDR3, the DNA is TGCAGCGTTGAAAAGGGGGCTGGAAACACCATATATTTT.

The rearrangement uses TRBV6-5 and TRBJ2-5; TRBD1 matches at 9 bases. The length of the CDR3 is 15 residues. With V trimmed by 5 bases and J by 4 bases, 8 bases remained unmatched. Per germline, CDR1 MNHEY and CDR2 SVGAGI. CDR3 bases: TGTGCCAGCAGTAGAACAGGGGGCATCGGAGAGACCCAGTACTTC. Protein sequence: CASSRTGGIGETQYF.

The chain combines TRBV30 with TRBJ2-1; maybe TRBD2 (5 bases). The germline gives CDR1 GTSNPN, CDR2 SVGIG (reference sequence). V gave up 5 bases and J gave up 6 bases, with 17 bases separating them. The CDR3 extends over 14 amino acids. The CDR3 sequence: CAWVPSISTNEQFF. The CDR3 DNA follows: TGTGCCTGGGTCCCTAGCATCTCGACCAATGAGCAGTTCTTC.

The chain uses TRBV27 and TRBJ1-4; 7 bases line up with TRBD1. V was clipped by 6 bases and J by 5 bases; unmatched bases: 6. The CDR3 has 14 residues. In germline, CDR1 is MNHEY, CDR2 SMNVEV (reference sequence). For the CDR3, the DNA is TGTGCCAGCAGCCGGACAGGAATAAATGAAAAACTGTTTTTT. It encodes CASSRTGINEKLFF.

The V gene is TRBV27, the J gene TRBJ2-6; D is perhaps TRBD2 (5 bases). Trimming shortened V by 5 bases and J by 0 bases, and 17 bases separated the two germline ends. The CDR3 contains 18 residues. The germline V gene has CDR1 MNHEY and CDR2 SMNVEV (reference sequence). In DNA, the CDR3 is TGTGCCAGCAGTCTTGGTCGAGTCGCGGGCTCTGGGGCCAACGTCCTGACTTTC. The encoded protein is CASSLGRVAGSGANVLTF.